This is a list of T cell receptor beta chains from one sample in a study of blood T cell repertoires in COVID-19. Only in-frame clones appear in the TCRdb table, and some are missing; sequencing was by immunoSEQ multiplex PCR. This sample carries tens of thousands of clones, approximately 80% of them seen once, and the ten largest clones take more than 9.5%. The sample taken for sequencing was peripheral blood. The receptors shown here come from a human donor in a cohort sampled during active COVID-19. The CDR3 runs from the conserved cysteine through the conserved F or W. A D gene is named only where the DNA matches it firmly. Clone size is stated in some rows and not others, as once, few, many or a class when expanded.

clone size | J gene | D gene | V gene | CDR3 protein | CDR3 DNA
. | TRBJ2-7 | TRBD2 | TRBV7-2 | CASVPSGSMYEQYF | TGTGCCAGCGTACCTAGCGGGAGCATGTACGAGCAGTACTTC
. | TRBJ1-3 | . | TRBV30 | CAWAQGSSGNTIYF | TGTGCCTGGGCCCAGGGGAGCTCTGGAAACACCATATATTTT
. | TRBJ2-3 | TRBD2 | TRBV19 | CASSIVLVGGADTQYF | TGTGCCAGTAGTATCGTTCTCGTGGGAGGGGCAGATACGCAGTATTTT
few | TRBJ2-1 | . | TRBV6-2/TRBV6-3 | CASSTDPPDSSLYNEQFF | TGTGCCAGCAGTACTGATCCCCCGGACTCATCCCTATACAATGAGCAGTTCTTC
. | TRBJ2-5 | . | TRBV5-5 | CASSHQVQETQYF | TGTGCCAGCAGCCACCAGGTACAAGAGACCCAGTACTTC
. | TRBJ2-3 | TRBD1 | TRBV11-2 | CASNRDRGTDTQYF | TGTGCCAGCAACCGGGACAGGGGTACAGATACGCAGTATTTT
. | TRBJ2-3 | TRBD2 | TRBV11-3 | CASSYGLAGPGADTQYF | TGTGCCAGCAGCTACGGACTAGCGGGTCCAGGGGCAGATACGCAGTATTTT
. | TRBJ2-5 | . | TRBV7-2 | CASSPTRGAETQYF | TGTGCCAGCAGCCCCACACGGGGGGCAGAGACCCAGTACTTC
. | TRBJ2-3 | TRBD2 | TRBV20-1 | CSASSRVAGGDTQYF | TGCAGTGCTAGTTCGCGGGTAGCGGGAGGAGATACGCAGTATTTT
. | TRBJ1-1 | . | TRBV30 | CAWKVTDYTEAFF | TGTGCCTGGAAAGTGACAGACTACACTGAAGCTTTCTTT
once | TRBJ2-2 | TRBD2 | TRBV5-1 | CASSLERGKTGELFF | TGCGCCAGCAGCTTGGAGCGGGGTAAAACCGGGGAGCTGTTTTTT
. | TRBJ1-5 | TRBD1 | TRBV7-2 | CASTPGQARGQPQHF | TGTGCCAGCACCCCAGGACAGGCCCGCGGTCAGCCCCAGCATTTT
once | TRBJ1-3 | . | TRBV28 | CASRYKNTIYF | TGTGCCAGCAGATATAAAAACACCATATATTTT
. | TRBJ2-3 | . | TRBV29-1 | CSTNTDTQYF | TGCAGCACAAACACAGATACGCAGTATTTT
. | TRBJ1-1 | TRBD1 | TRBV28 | CASSLSGQANTEAFF | TGTGCCAGCAGTTTATCGGGACAGGCGAACACTGAAGCTTTCTTT
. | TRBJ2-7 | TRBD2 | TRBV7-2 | CASSFSLGGRIYEQYF | TGTGCCAGCAGCTTCTCCCTAGGCGGGAGGATCTACGAGCAGTACTTC
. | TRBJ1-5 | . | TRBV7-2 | CASSSTTSPASNQPQHF | TGTGCCAGCAGCTCGACTACCTCTCCAGCGAGCAATCAGCCCCAGCATTTT
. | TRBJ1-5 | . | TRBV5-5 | CASSLRTDENQPQHF | TGTGCCAGCAGCCTCCGGACAGACGAGAATCAGCCCCAGCATTTT
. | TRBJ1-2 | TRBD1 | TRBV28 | CASRGPGPGGPSNYGYTF | TGTGCCAGCCGGGGACCGGGGCCAGGGGGACCGTCTAACTATGGCTACACCTTC
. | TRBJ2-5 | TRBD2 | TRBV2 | CASSGLAGVETQYF | TGTGCCAGCAGTGGCCTAGCGGGAGTAGAGACCCAGTACTTC
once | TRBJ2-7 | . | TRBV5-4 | CASSAGNQRAREQYF | TGTGCCAGCAGCGCCGGGAATCAAAGGGCCCGCGAGCAGTACTTC
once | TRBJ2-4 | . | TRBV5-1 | CASSSSDSDGKNIQYF | TGCGCCAGCAGCTCCTCGGACAGCGACGGAAAAAACATTCAGTACTTC
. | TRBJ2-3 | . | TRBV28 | CASGVTTGSPDTQYF | TGTGCCAGCGGAGTTACTACAGGCAGCCCAGATACGCAGTATTTT
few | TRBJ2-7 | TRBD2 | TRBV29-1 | CSVRDGRSYEQYF | TGCAGCGTCCGGGACGGGAGGTCTTACGAGCAGTACTTC
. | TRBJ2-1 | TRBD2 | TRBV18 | CASSPLGEGQDEQFF | TGTGCCAGCTCACCCCTGGGGGAGGGCCAAGATGAGCAGTTCTTC
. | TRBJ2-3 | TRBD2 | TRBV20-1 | CSASAGGDTQYF | TGCAGTGCTAGTGCGGGAGGAGATACGCAGTATTTT
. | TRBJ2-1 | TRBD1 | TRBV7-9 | CASSLGDRTGKGDEQFF | TGTGCCAGCAGCTTAGGCGATCGGACAGGTAAAGGCGATGAGCAGTTCTTC
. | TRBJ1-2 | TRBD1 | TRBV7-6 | CASSSSGGAGGYTF | TGTGCCAGCAGCTCGTCAGGGGGCGCGGGGGGCTACACCTTC
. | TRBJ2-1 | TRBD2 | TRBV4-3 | CASSHLAPSSGRGGYNEQFF | TGCGCCAGCAGCCACCTAGCCCCCTCTAGCGGGAGGGGGGGTTACAATGAGCAGTTCTTC
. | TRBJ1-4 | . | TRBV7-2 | CASSPGGGGEKLFF | TGTGCCAGCAGCCCCGGAGGGGGGGGAGAAAAACTGTTTTTT
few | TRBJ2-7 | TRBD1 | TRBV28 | CASSYPTGGLSAGEQYF | TGTGCCAGCAGTTACCCAACAGGGGGCCTAAGCGCGGGGGAGCAGTACTTC
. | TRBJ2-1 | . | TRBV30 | CACFQGSYNEQFF | TGTGCCTGTTTCCAGGGTTCCTACAATGAGCAGTTCTTC
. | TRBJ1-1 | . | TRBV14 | CASSLAGNTEAFF | TGTGCCAGCAGCCTGGCAGGGAACACTGAAGCTTTCTTT
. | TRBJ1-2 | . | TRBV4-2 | CASSRERGGIDGYTF | TGTGCCAGCAGCCGGGAAAGGGGGGGTATCGATGGCTACACCTTC
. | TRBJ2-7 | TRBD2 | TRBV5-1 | CASSQPRVAGGTEQYF | TGCGCCAGCAGCCAACCTCGGGTAGCGGGAGGTACCGAGCAGTACTTC
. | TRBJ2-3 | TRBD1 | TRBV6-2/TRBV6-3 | CASSQGAEDTQYF | TGTGCCAGCAGTCAGGGGGCTGAGGATACGCAGTATTTT
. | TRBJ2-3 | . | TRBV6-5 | CASSYSDRSTDTQYF | TGTGCCAGCAGTTACTCGGACAGATCAACAGATACGCAGTATTTT
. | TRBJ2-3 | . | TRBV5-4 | CASSLDFSSTDTQYF | TGTGCCAGCAGCTTGGACTTCTCTTCCACAGATACGCAGTATTTT
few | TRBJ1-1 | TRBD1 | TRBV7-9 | CASSLATTGATEAFF | TGTGCCAGCAGCTTAGCAACGACAGGGGCCACTGAAGCTTTCTTT
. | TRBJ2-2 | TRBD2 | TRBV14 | CASSQVTSGNTGELFF | TGTGCCAGCAGCCAAGTTACTAGCGGGAACACCGGGGAGCTGTTTTTT
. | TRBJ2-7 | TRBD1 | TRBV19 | CASSDRTGDEQYF | TGTGCCAGTAGTGATCGGACAGGGGACGAGCAGTACTTC
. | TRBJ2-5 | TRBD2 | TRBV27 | CASSSLTARGGPGLGLETQYF | TGTGCCAGCAGTTCCCTTACGGCCCGGGGGGGACCGGGCCTAGGGCTGGAGACCCAGTACTTC
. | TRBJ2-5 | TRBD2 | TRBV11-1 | CASSFAPLAGRETQYF | TGTGCCAGCAGCTTCGCTCCTCTAGCGGGAAGGGAGACCCAGTACTTC
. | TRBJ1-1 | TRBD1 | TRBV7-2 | CASSLAQTGGRAFF | TGTGCCAGCAGCTTAGCCCAAACAGGGGGCCGAGCTTTCTTT
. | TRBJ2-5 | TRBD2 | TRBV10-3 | CAISGLAGGETQYF | TGTGCCATCAGCGGACTAGCGGGAGGAGAGACCCAGTACTTC
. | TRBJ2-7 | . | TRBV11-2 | CASSNPREQYF | TGTGCCAGCAGCAACCCCCGGGAGCAGTACTTC
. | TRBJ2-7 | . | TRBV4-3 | CASSPEYGEQYF | TGCGCCAGCAGCCCGGAGTACGGCGAGCAGTACTTC
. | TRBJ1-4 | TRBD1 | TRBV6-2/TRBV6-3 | CASSYDGTGGNLEEKLFF | TGTGCCAGCAGTTACGACGGGACAGGGGGCAATTTGGAGGAAAAACTGTTTTTT
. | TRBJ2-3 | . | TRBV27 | CASSRSPTDTQYF | TGTGCCAGCAGTCGAAGCCCCACAGATACGCAGTATTTT